This T cell receptor beta chain was retrieved from a study of T-cell memory formation after mild COVID-19. Each CDR3 protein gets one entry after TCRdb re-called the 5' RACE reads with MiXCR. The sample includes just over 400,000 distinct CDR3 sequences, less than 25% of them seen just once. V dropped 8 bases and J dropped 6 bases, with 23 bases sitting between them. The CDR3 is made up of 16 amino acids. Source material: PBMCs or a T cell subset sorted from them (not recorded which). The clonotype comes from an adult woman who had mild COVID-19 (a few samples of this study predate the infection). Cell type and time point are not known. The V and J genes are TRBV12-3 or TRBV12-4 and TRBJ2-1; TRBD2 might be the D (5 bases). This CDR3 is CASGHSPASFPNEQFF. CDR3 in DNA: TGTGCCAGCGGGCATTCCCCGGCTAGCTTTCCCAATGAGCAGTTCTTC.